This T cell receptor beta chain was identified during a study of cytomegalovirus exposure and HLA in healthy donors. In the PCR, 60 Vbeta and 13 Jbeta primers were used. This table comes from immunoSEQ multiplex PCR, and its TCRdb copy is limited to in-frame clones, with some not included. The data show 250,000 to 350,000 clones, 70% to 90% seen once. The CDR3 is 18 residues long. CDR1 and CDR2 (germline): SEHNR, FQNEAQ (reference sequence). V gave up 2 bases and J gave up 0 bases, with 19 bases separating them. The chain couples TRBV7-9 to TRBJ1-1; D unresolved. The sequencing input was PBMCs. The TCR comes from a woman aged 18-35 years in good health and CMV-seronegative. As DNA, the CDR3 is TGTGCCAGCAGCTTACCCTCCGACACGCATCGTATGAACACTGAAGCTTTCTTT. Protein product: CASSLPSDTHRMNTEAFF.